Listed here are 21 T cell receptor beta chains from one sample, sequenced in a study of blood T cells in healthy people across ages. Through a sample-barcoded 5' primer and a J-beta primer mix, a second PCR was run for roughly 6 to 11 cycles. TCRdb used MiXCR to reprocess the 5' RACE reads, holding one entry per CDR3 protein. The data contain about 680,000 distinct CDR3 sequences, about 52% of them singletons. The sequenced sample was blood. Receptors were obtained from a woman aged 60 to 75 in good health.

This clonotype came up a few times. The chain couples TRBV7-8 to TRBJ2-1; D is perhaps TRBD2 (5 bases). CDR1 and CDR2 (germline): SGHVS, FQNEAQ. V lost 6 bases to trimming and J lost 7 bases, with 31 bases between them. The CDR3 runs to 19 residues. The CDR3 spells CASRLVYGSTVKRGNEQFF. The CDR3 region has the DNA TGTGCCAGCAGACTCGTTTACGGATCAACCGTCAAGCGCGGGAATGAGCAGTTCTTC.

A few counts support this clonotype. This chain joins TRBV12-3 or TRBV12-4 and TRBJ1-2; unclear D gene. The V end was cut by 5 bases, the J end by 8 bases, with 21 bases between. CDR3 length: 15 amino acids. CDR3 DNA: TGTGCCAGCAGTCCCCGGCGCGGCATTGGAGGAGGCTACACCTTC. The encoded protein is CASSPRRGIGGGYTF.

J is TRBJ2-5 and V is TRBV29-1; 8 bases match TRBD2. CDR1 and CDR2 (germline): SQVTM, ANQGSEA. This CDR3 spans 14 amino acids. The V segment lost 6 bases and the J segment 1 base; nucleotides outside the gene matches: 7. In nucleotides, the CDR3 is TGCAGCGTGCCCCGGGGGGGTCTCCAAGAGACCCAGTACTTC. Its translation: CSVPRGGLQETQYF. The full variable domain, its missing parts supplied by reference TRBV29-1 and TRBJ2-5, is SAVISQKPSRDICQRGTSLTIQCQVDSQVTMMFWYRQQPGQSLTLIATANQGSEATYESGFVIDKFPISRPNLTFSTLTVSNMSPEDSSIYLCSVPRGGLQETQYFGPGTRLLVL.

The chain joins TRBV20-1 to TRBJ1-6, with D uncertain. The CDR3 runs 16 residues. Germline CDR1 and CDR2: DFQATT and SNEGSKA (reference sequence). V was clipped by 5 bases and J by 5 bases, with 19 bases between them. The CDR3 loop is CSAETYYPGDNSPLHF. The DNA of the CDR3 is TGCAGTGCTGAAACCTATTATCCCGGAGATAATTCACCCCTCCACTTT.

The chain employs TRBV6-6 and TRBJ1-5, with D unclear. CDR3 size: 14 residues. V shed 2 bases and J shed 1 base, with 6 bases lying between them. Germline-derived CDR1 and CDR2 are MNHNY and SVGAGI (reference sequence). CDR3 sequence (DNA): TGTGCCAGCAGTTACCCAGAGAGCAATCAGCCCCAGCATTTT. It translates to CASSYPESNQPQHF.

There are many counts of this clonotype. The rearrangement joins TRBV28 to TRBJ1-5, with D perhaps matching TRBD1 (5 bases). Trimming took 5 bases from V and 0 from J, leaving 14 bases between them. CDR1 and CDR2 (germline): MDHEN, SYDVKM. The CDR3 sequence is 16 residues long. The CDR3 DNA sequence: TGTGCCAGCAGTCCTGTCGCACAGGATAGCAATCAGCCCCAGCATTTT. Translation gives CASSPVAQDSNQPQHF.

This chain joins TRBV29-1 and TRBJ1-2; D is unclear. Germline CDR1 is SQVTM and CDR2 is ANQGSEA. Trimming left V 1 base short and J 4 bases short, with 7 bases between. This CDR3 has 12 amino acids. Here the CDR3 reads CSVEATPYGYTF. CDR3 in DNA: TGCAGCGTTGAAGCCACGCCCTATGGCTACACCTTC. The variable domain in full, with the rest retrieved from reference TRBV29-1 and TRBJ1-2, is SAVISQKPSRDICQRGTSLTIQCQVDSQVTMMFWYRQQPGQSLTLIATANQGSEATYESGFVIDKFPISRPNLTFSTLTVSNMSPEDSSIYLCSVEATPYGYTFGSGTRLTVV.

The chain joins TRBV12-3 or TRBV12-4 to TRBJ1-4; the D gene is possibly TRBD1 (5 bases). V was clipped by 5 bases and J by 5 bases, with 9 bases between them. The CDR3 has 13 amino acids. DNA of the CDR3: TGTGCCAGCAGTGTGGGACTCAATGAAAAACTGTTTTTT. Its protein product is CASSVGLNEKLFF.

This clonotype was seen a handful of times. V gene TRBV5-1 combines with J gene TRBJ2-3; 10 bases map to TRBD2. The CDR3 has 16 amino acids. Losses at the gene ends were 3 bases for V and 1 base for J; bases not matched to a gene: 5. Germline V gene sequence: CDR1 SGHRS, CDR2 YFSETQ. In DNA, the CDR3 is TGCGCCAGCAGCTACAGGACTAGCGGCGGCACAGATACGCAGTATTTT. This translates into CASSYRTSGGTDTQYF.

This clonotype was recorded only once. The chain combines TRBV20-1 with TRBJ1-1; D is unresolved. Trimming cost V 3 bases and J 6 bases, with 11 bases left between them. There are 12 residues in the CDR3. Germline loops: CDR1 DFQATT, CDR2 SNEGSKA (reference sequence). The CDR3 is CSARPGGSEAFF. The CDR3 region has the DNA TGCAGTGCTAGGCCCGGAGGATCTGAAGCTTTCTTT.

The chain carries TRBV2 and TRBJ2-1; the D is unclear. This CDR3 contains 13 residues. Per germline, CDR1 SNHLY and CDR2 FYNNEI. V lost 4 bases and J lost 12, with 16 bases in between. The CDR3 loop reads CASSAAVASVQFF. CDR3 nucleotide sequence: TGTGCCAGCAGTGCCGCGGTGGCTTCGGTGCAGTTCTTC.

This clonotype was picked up a small number of times. The chain recombines TRBV7-9 with TRBJ2-1; the D is unclear. Matching the DNA end better, TRBJ2-7 makes the J call doubtful. Germline V gene lookup returns CDR1 SEHNR and CDR2 FQNEAQ (reference sequence). This CDR3 contains 13 residues. The CDR3 region has the DNA TGTGCCAGCAGCTTCGATACCTACAATGAGCAGTACTTC. It specifies CASSFDTYNEQYF.

The rearrangement links TRBV20-1 to TRBJ2-3; weak D call: TRBD2 (6 bases). Per the germline V gene, CDR1 is DFQATT and CDR2 is SNEGSKA (reference sequence). V was pared by 4 bases and J by 6 bases, with 14 bases between. This CDR3 has 13 amino acids. CDR3 in DNA: TGCAGTGCTAAAGGCGGGGTTTGGGATACGCAGTATTTT. The encoded protein is CSAKGGVWDTQYF.

The sample holds a few counts of this clonotype. The gene calls are TRBV29-1 and TRBJ2-3, with D unclear. From germline, CDR1 is SQVTM and CDR2 ANQGSEA. The CDR3 consists of 14 residues. Trimming pared 4 bases from V and 0 bases from J, leaving 11 bases between. In nucleotides, the CDR3 is TGCAGCGTTGTAGGTAGCCCCAGCACAGATACGCAGTATTTT. It specifies CSVVGSPSTDTQYF.

This chain joins TRBV2 and TRBJ2-1, with unresolved D. Matching the DNA end better, TRBJ2-7 makes the J call doubtful. The CDR3 runs 14 residues. Germline V gene data show CDR1 as SNHLY and CDR2 as FYNNEI. The CDR3 protein is CASRGAPSYNEQYF. The CDR3 nucleotides read TGTGCCAGCAGGGGTGCCCCCTCCTACAATGAGCAGTACTTC.

This clonotype has just a few counts. V gene TRBV6-6 combines with J gene TRBJ2-6; the match to TRBD1 covers 8 bases. V was clipped by 6 bases and J by 2 bases; unmatched bases: 3. Germline V gene data show CDR1 as MNHNY and CDR2 as SVGAGI (reference sequence). CDR3 size: 15 residues. The CDR3 nucleotides read TGTGCCAGCAGAACAGGGGGGACTGGGGCCAACGTCCTGACTTTC. Its protein is CASRTGGTGANVLTF.

This clonotype was counted only a few times. The chain recombines TRBV5-1 with TRBJ2-1; 8 nucleotides align to TRBD1. Losses at the gene ends were 5 bases for V and 5 bases for J; bases not matched to a gene: 6. The CDR3 is 14 amino acids. The V gene's germline CDR1 is SGHRS and CDR2 YFSETQ. The CDR3 bases are TGCGCCAGCAGAGGACAGGGAACCCACAATGAGCAGTTCTTC. It translates to CASRGQGTHNEQFF.

This clonotype was seen only a few times. V is TRBV15 and J is TRBJ1-2; TRBD1 is a possible D gene (6 bases). V gave up 0 bases and J gave up 8 bases, with 16 bases separating them. The CDR3 contains 15 residues. Germline lookup yields CDR1 LNHNV and CDR2 YYDKDF (reference sequence). For the CDR3, the DNA is TGTGCCACCAGCAGAGATCTTGGGGGGCAAGGCGGCTACACCTTC. Translation gives CATSRDLGGQGGYTF. Based on the CDR3 plus reference TRBV15 and TRBJ1-2, the full variable domain is DAMVIQNPRYQVTQFGKPVTLSCSQTLNHNVMYWYQQKSSQAPKLLFHYYDKDFNNEADTPDNFQSRRPNTSFCFLDIRSPGLGDTAMYLCATSRDLGGQGGYTFGSGTRLTVV.

This clonotype has a handful of counts. The chain has TRBV28 and TRBJ1-2; 9 nucleotides line up with TRBD1. Germline assignment: CDR1 MDHEN and CDR2 SYDVKM. This CDR3 comprises 14 residues. Trimming took 8 bases from V and 5 from J; bases not matched to a gene: 9. The CDR3 loop reads CASGRDRAEYGYTF. As DNA, the CDR3 is TGTGCCAGCGGCCGGGACAGGGCCGAGTATGGCTACACCTTC.

This clonotype was detected only once. The V and J genes are TRBV24-1 and TRBJ2-1; 9 bases agree with TRBD2. The V and J ends lost 5 bases and 1 base, in that order; junction bases with no gene match: 2. Germline CDR1 is KGHDR and CDR2 is SFDVKD. CDR3 length equals 15 residues. CDR3 amino acids: CATSAAGGSYNEQFF. The DNA for the CDR3 is TGTGCCACCAGTGCGGCGGGAGGGTCCTACAATGAGCAGTTCTTC.

The V gene is TRBV12-5, the J gene TRBJ2-1; 12 bases are a match to TRBD2. The trim removed 1 base at V and 7 bases at J, leaving 5 bases unmatched. This CDR3 has 16 residues. Germline V lookup: CDR1 LGHNT, CDR2 FRNRAP. The CDR3, as DNA: TGTGCTAGTGGTTTGGCCCCCGGGACTAGCGGGAATGAGCAGTTCTTC. Its protein product is CASGLAPGTSGNEQFF.